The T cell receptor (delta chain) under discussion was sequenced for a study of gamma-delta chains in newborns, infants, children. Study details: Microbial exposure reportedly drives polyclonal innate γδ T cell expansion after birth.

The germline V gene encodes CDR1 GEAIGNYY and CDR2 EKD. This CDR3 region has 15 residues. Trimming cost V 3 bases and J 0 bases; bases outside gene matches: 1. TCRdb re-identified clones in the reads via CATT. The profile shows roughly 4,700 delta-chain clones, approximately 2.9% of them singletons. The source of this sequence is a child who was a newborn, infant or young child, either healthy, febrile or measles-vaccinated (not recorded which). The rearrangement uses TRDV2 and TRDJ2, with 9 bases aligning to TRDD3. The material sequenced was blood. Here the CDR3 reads CACDYWGTLTAQLFF. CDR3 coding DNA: TGTGCCTGTGACTACTGGGGGACTTTGACAGCACAACTCTTCTTT.